Below, 14 T cell receptor beta chains from the same sample are listed, as sequenced in a study of blood T cell repertoires in COVID-19. Here immunoSEQ multiplex PCR was the method, and the copy in TCRdb shows in-frame clones only, minus some. The profile shows some 95,000 clones, approximately 90% of them singletons. The sequencing input was peripheral blood. Receptor source: a human donor with active COVID-19. The donor label of this sample is uncertain.

The CDR3 region is CAIRTLTGELFF. Written as DNA, the CDR3 is TGTGCCATCAGGACACTGACAGGGGAACTGTTTTTT. The rearrangement links TRBV10-3 to TRBJ1-4, with TRBD1 matching over 8 bases. Germline V gene lookup returns CDR1 ENHRY and CDR2 SYGVKD. The CDR3 extends over 12 amino acids. The V and J ends lost 6 bases and 12 bases, in that order; junction bases with no gene match: 6.

This sequence joins TRBV5-8 and TRBJ1-1; 7 positions match TRBD1. V lost 4 bases, J lost 3 bases, and 6 bases stayed unmatched. The CDR3 is 14 residues long. Per the germline V gene, CDR1 is SGHTS and CDR2 is YDEGEE. The CDR3 nucleotides are TGTGCCAGCAGCGCGATAACAGGGGACACTGAAGCTTTCTTT. Amino acids: CASSAITGDTEAFF.

The V gene is TRBV10-3, the J gene TRBJ2-3; 10 bases fit TRBD2. Germline-derived CDR1 and CDR2 are ENHRY and SYGVKD. The V segment lost 7 bases and the J segment 2 bases; nucleotides outside the gene matches: 6. This CDR3 region has 15 residues. The CDR3 DNA is TGTGCCATCAAGGCTAGCGGGGGTGACACAGATACGCAGTATTTT. Amino acids: CAIKASGGDTDTQYF.

This sequence joins TRBV28 and TRBJ1-2; the match to TRBD1 covers 7 bases. Losses at the gene ends were 3 bases for V and 4 bases for J; bases not matched to a gene: 2. Germline V gene lookup returns CDR1 MDHEN and CDR2 SYDVKM. The length of the CDR3 is 13 residues. DNA for the CDR3: TGTGCCAGCAGTTTGAACAGGGGCTATGGCTACACCTTC. Translating it yields CASSLNRGYGYTF.

This sequence joins TRBV19 and TRBJ1-6; TRBD1 matches at 8 bases. The CDR3 spans 13 residues. In germline, CDR1 is LNHDA, CDR2 SQIVND (reference sequence). The V gene end was trimmed by 8 bases and the J gene end by 7 bases; junction bases not matched to a gene: 4. The CDR3 spells CASLDRENSPLHF. The CDR3 coding sequence is TGTGCCAGTTTGGACAGGGAGAATTCACCCCTCCACTTT.

The V gene is TRBV6-5, the J gene TRBJ1-5; D ambiguous. Trimming removed 6 bases from V and 6 bases from J, with 12 bases in between. Germline V lookup: CDR1 MNHEY, CDR2 SVGAGI. CDR3 length: 13 residues. Here the CDR3 DNA reads TGTGCCAGCAGCACGGCGGGAGGTCAGCCCCAGCATTTT. Translating gives CASSTAGGQPQHF.

The gene calls are TRBV11-2 and TRBJ1-5; D not certain. Deletions cut 0 bases from V and 6 bases from J, with 6 bases between. CDR3 length: 13 residues. In germline, CDR1 is SGHAT, CDR2 FQNNGV. The CDR3 loop reads CASSLDTPQPQHF. The DNA for the CDR3 is TGTGCCAGCAGCTTAGACACTCCTCAGCCCCAGCATTTT.

This sequence joins TRBV7-3 and TRBJ2-5; possibly TRBD2 for D (6 bases). Trimming stripped 5 bases from V and 2 bases from J, with 15 bases between. The CDR3 loop spans 15 amino acids. The germline CDR1 and CDR2 sequences are SGHTA and FQGTGA. CDR3 in amino acids: CASSASGTPQETQYF. In nucleotides, the CDR3 is TGTGCCAGCAGCGCATCCGGGACTCCACAAGAGACCCAGTACTTC.

The chain carries TRBV6-5 and TRBJ1-1, with D perhaps matching TRBD1 (6 bases). Germline assignment: CDR1 MNHEY and CDR2 SVGAGI. The CDR3 has 12 residues. The V end lost 4 bases, the J end lost 6 bases, and 9 bases lay between the germline ends. CDR3 DNA: TGTGCCAGCAGTTGGGGGGGCTCTGAAGCTTTCTTT. This translates into CASSWGGSEAFF.

The J gene is TRBJ2-1, the V gene TRBV6-5; the match to TRBD2 covers 15 bases. J lost 9 bases, V lost 5 bases, and 5 bases had no gene match. CDR3 length equals 15 residues. Looked up from germline, CDR1 is MNHEY and CDR2 is SVGAGI. Here the CDR3 DNA reads TGTGCCAGCAGTCGGACTAGCGGGGGGGGCATTGAGCAGTTCTTC. This translates into CASSRTSGGGIEQFF.

The chain couples TRBV5-1 to TRBJ2-5, with 12 bases fitting TRBD2. Germline CDR1 reads SGHRS; CDR2 reads YFSETQ. The CDR3 has 15 amino acids. Trimming took 4 bases from V and 3 from J; bases not matched to a gene: 4. This chain's CDR3 is CASSILAGGEETQYF. The CDR3 nucleotides read TGCGCCAGCAGCATACTAGCGGGGGGCGAAGAGACCCAGTACTTC.

The chain recombines TRBV10-2 with TRBJ2-2; possible D gene TRBD2, 5 bases. Between the trimmed V and J ends, which lost 6 bases and 4 bases, there was a span of 9 bases. The germline V gene has CDR1 WSHSY and CDR2 SAAADI. CDR3 length: 13 amino acids. This chain's CDR3 is CASRRESTGELFF. The CDR3, as DNA: TGCGCCAGCAGGAGGGAATCCACCGGGGAGCTGTTTTTT.

This sequence joins TRBV24-1 and TRBJ2-2; 7 bases match TRBD1. The CDR3 is made up of 14 amino acids. The V and J ends lost 5 bases and 2 bases, in that order; junction bases with no gene match: 1. Germline lookup yields CDR1 KGHDR and CDR2 SFDVKD. CDR3 loop: CATSGDSNTGELFF. CDR3 nucleotides: TGTGCCACCAGTGGGGACAGCAACACCGGGGAGCTGTTTTTT.

This chain links TRBV5-1 with TRBJ2-4; possible D gene TRBD1, 5 bases. Trimming pared 9 bases from V and 6 bases from J, leaving 13 bases between. This CDR3 region has 12 residues. Germline V gene sequence: CDR1 SGHRS, CDR2 YFSETQ. The CDR3 is CATPDRVNIQYF. The DNA for the CDR3 is TGCGCCACCCCAGACAGAGTAAACATTCAGTACTTC.